Below are 22 T cell receptor beta chains sequenced from a single sample in a study of blood T cell repertoires in COVID-19. Data came from immunoSEQ multiplex PCR; TCRdb stores just in-frame clones and leaves some out. Among a few hundred thousand clones listed, over 65% were seen once. Sequenced: peripheral blood. All receptors derive from a woman of 80 years or more with acute or convalescent COVID-19.

The chain carries TRBV6-5 and TRBJ2-3; D possibly corresponds to TRBD2 (8 bases). This CDR3 contains 16 residues. V lost 4 bases, J lost 4 bases, and 18 bases lay in between. CDR1 is MNHEY and CDR2 is SVGAGI in the germline V gene. The CDR3: CASSLGTAGAPDTQYF. The CDR3 coding sequence is TGTGCCAGCAGTTTGGGGACAGCGGGAGCCCCAGATACGCAGTATTTT.

With respect to this clone: The identical CDR3 is also encoded by other nucleotide sequences in the sample. The rearrangement joins TRBV19 to TRBJ2-5; tentatively, D is TRBD2 (5 bases). V was pared by 1 base and J by 1 base, with 10 bases between. Germline V gene sequence: CDR1 LNHDA, CDR2 SQIVND (reference sequence). The CDR3 totals 15 residues. CDR3 sequence reads: CASSIVAGPQETQYF. The CDR3 DNA reads as TGTGCCAGTAGTATAGTGGCGGGCCCCCAAGAGACCCAGTACTTC.

The V call is TRBV5-1, the J call TRBJ2-1; TRBD2 aligns across 14 bases. The CDR3 contains 16 residues. CDR1 is SGHRS, CDR2 YFSETQ, per germline. V lost 3 bases, J lost 10 bases, and 9 bases stayed unmatched. In nucleotides, the CDR3 is TGCGCCAGCAGCTCCACTTTGACTAGCGGGAGGGCCGAGCAGTTCTTC. Encoded protein: CASSSTLTSGRAEQFF.

The chain links TRBV6-6 to TRBJ1-2, with D unresolved. Germline V gene sequence: CDR1 MNHNY, CDR2 SVGAGI (reference sequence). The CDR3 loop spans 13 amino acids. The V end was cut by 0 bases, the J end by 4 bases, with 6 bases between. The CDR3 coding sequence is TGTGCCAGCAGTTACTCGCAGCGCTATGGCTACACCTTC. As protein: CASSYSQRYGYTF.

The genes are TRBV6-6 and TRBJ1-1, with unresolved D. Germline V lookup: CDR1 MNHNY, CDR2 SVGAGI (reference sequence). V was clipped by 2 bases and J by 2 bases, with 6 bases between them. The CDR3 is made up of 13 amino acids. For the CDR3, the DNA is TGTGCCAGCAGTTACCGGAGTAACACTGAAGCTTTCTTT. Its protein is CASSYRSNTEAFF.

V and J are TRBV5-4 and TRBJ2-1; 9 nucleotides match TRBD2. From germline, CDR1 is SGHNT and CDR2 YYREEE (reference sequence). Unmatched junction bases numbered 1, after V lost 0 bases and J lost 3 bases. The CDR3 has 15 amino acids. Here the CDR3 DNA reads TGTGCCAGCAGCTTGGTAGCGGGAGTCTACAATGAGCAGTTCTTC. Its protein product is CASSLVAGVYNEQFF. Supplemented by reference TRBV5-4 and TRBJ2-1, the full variable domain reads ETGVTQSPTHLIKTRGQQVTLRCSSQSGHNTVSWYQQALGQGPQFIFQYYREEENGRGNFPPRFSGLQFPNYSSELNVNALELDDSALYLCASSLVAGVYNEQFFGPGTRLTVL.

The chain combines TRBV10-3 with TRBJ2-7, with 10 nucleotides matching TRBD2. V lost 6 bases and J lost 6; bases outside the gene matches: 14. The CDR3 runs to 16 residues. Germline loops: CDR1 ENHRY, CDR2 SYGVKD. This CDR3 reads CAIRSGAGLADGEQYF. The DNA for the CDR3 is TGTGCCATCAGGTCCGGGGCCGGACTAGCGGACGGCGAGCAGTACTTC.

Here the CDR3 DNA reads TGTGCCAGCAGACCCCCGGGACAGAACTATGGCTACACCTTC. It is translated as CASRPPGQNYGYTF. V and J are TRBV6-5 and TRBJ1-2, with 7 bases aligning to TRBD1. Germline CDR1 reads MNHEY; CDR2 reads SVGAGI. The CDR3 runs 14 residues. The V gene end was trimmed by 6 bases and the J gene end by 2 bases; junction bases not matched to a gene: 6.

The rearrangement links TRBV6-1 to TRBJ1-6; the match to TRBD1 covers 8 bases. Germline V gene sequence: CDR1 MNHNS, CDR2 SASEGT. The V gene end was trimmed by 3 bases and the J gene end by 8 bases; junction bases not matched to a gene: 6. CDR3 length: 15 residues. CDR3 DNA: TGTGCCAGCAGTGATTCGGACAGGGCTGATTCACCCCTCCACTTT. Translation: CASSDSDRADSPLHF.

J is TRBJ2-5 and V is TRBV6-2 or TRBV6-3, with TRBD2 as a possible D gene (6 bases). V was shortened by 6 bases and J by 1 base, with 15 bases between the two germline ends. The CDR3 totals 15 residues. The germline V gene encodes CDR1 MNHEY and CDR2 SVGEGT. In DNA form, the CDR3 reads TGTGCCAGCAGCCGGGACTTCCTGGTCCAAGAGACCCAGTACTTC. Protein: CASSRDFLVQETQYF.

The chain couples TRBV21-1 to TRBJ1-2. TRBV21-1 is shown as a pseudogene. This CDR3 has 13 residues. CDR3 in amino acids: CASYIGPGYGYTF. The CDR3, as DNA: TGTGCCAGCTACATCGGTCCGGGCTATGGCTACACCTTC.

The chain employs TRBV2 and TRBJ1-1; TRBD1 agrees at 8 bases. Germline CDR1 and CDR2: SNHLY and FYNNEI. The CDR3 consists of 11 residues. Trimming took 11 bases from V and 4 from J; bases not matched to a gene: 3. The DNA for the CDR3 is TGTGCCGGACAGGGAGGCACTGAAGCTTTCTTT. Translation gives CAGQGGTEAFF.

This chain joins TRBV5-1 and TRBJ2-1, with TRBD1 matching over 11 bases. The germline V gene encodes CDR1 SGHRS and CDR2 YFSETQ. The CDR3 loop spans 17 amino acids. The V and J ends lost 4 bases and 9 bases, in that order; junction bases with no gene match: 15. In nucleotides, the CDR3 is TGCGCCAGCAGCGCCCTTGGGGGGACAGGGGGTTCGGGTGAGCAGTTCTTC. Translation gives CASSALGGTGGSGEQFF.

This chain uses TRBV27 with TRBJ2-5; 7 nucleotides line up with TRBD1. Germline assignment: CDR1 MNHEY and CDR2 SMNVEV (reference sequence). After removal of 4 bases from V and 0 bases from J, the junction contained 5 bases not matched to a gene. The CDR3 totals 15 residues. The CDR3 reads CASSSLQGNQETQYF. CDR3 in DNA: TGTGCCAGCAGTTCCCTACAGGGGAACCAAGAGACCCAGTACTTC.

This chain joins TRBV15 and TRBJ1-5; a possible D gene is TRBD1 (6 bases). The germline gives CDR1 LNHNV, CDR2 YYDKDF (reference sequence). V shed 5 bases and J shed 9 bases, with 23 bases lying between them. The CDR3 length is 16 residues. CDR3 nucleotide sequence: TGTGCCACCAGCTCCTCCCAATGGGGGGGCCGACGGCCCCAGCATTTT. Translation: CATSSSQWGGRRPQHF.

The chain is built from TRBV11-2 and TRBJ2-7; D is perhaps TRBD2 (5 bases). V was trimmed by 2 bases and J by 4 bases, leaving 9 bases between them. CDR1 is SGHAT, CDR2 FQNNGV, per germline. This CDR3 comprises 13 residues. The CDR3 spells CASSLTSSYEQYF. CDR3 in DNA: TGTGCCAGCAGCTTAACTAGTTCGTACGAGCAGTACTTC.

This chain joins TRBV19 and TRBJ1-5, with 7 bases lining up with TRBD1. The CDR3 contains 17 residues. Unmatched junction bases numbered 13, after V lost 8 bases and J lost 0 bases. Germline V gene sequence: CDR1 LNHDA, CDR2 SQIVND (reference sequence). The CDR3 DNA is TGTGCCAGTCACCAGACAGGGCTTGTTTATAGCAATCAGCCCCAGCATTTT. Its protein product is CASHQTGLVYSNQPQHF.

This chain uses TRBV5-1 with TRBJ1-1, with a possible D match to TRBD1 (6 bases). Germline V gene lookup returns CDR1 SGHRS and CDR2 YFSETQ. CDR3 size: 15 residues. Trimming left V 4 bases short and J 1 base short, with 14 bases between. CDR3 in amino acids: CASSLGVGANTEAFF. The CDR3 DNA is TGCGCCAGCAGCCTAGGGGTGGGGGCGAACACTGAAGCTTTCTTT.

This clone came up once. V and J are TRBV7-2 and TRBJ1-5; D ambiguous. V lost 5 bases and J lost 3, with 8 bases in between. This CDR3 is 13 amino acids long. Germline CDR1 reads SGHTA; CDR2 reads FQGNSA. CDR3 sequence: CASSRRDNQPQHF. The CDR3 DNA is TGTGCCAGCAGCCGGAGGGACAATCAGCCCCAGCATTTT. Supplemented by reference TRBV7-2 and TRBJ1-5, the full variable domain reads GAGVSQSPSNKVTEKGKDVELRCDPISGHTALYWYRQSLGQGLEFLIYFQGNSAPDKSGLPSDRFSAERTGGSVSTLTIQRTQQEDSAVYLCASSRRDNQPQHFGDGTRLSIL.

The chain couples TRBV5-1 to TRBJ1-3; no reliable D call. Between the trimmed V and J ends, which lost 0 bases and 3 bases, there was a span of 13 bases. The CDR3 is made up of 16 amino acids. Looked up from germline, CDR1 is SGHRS and CDR2 is YFSETQ. The CDR3 DNA is TGCGCCAGCAGCTTGGGACCAGGCCAACTTGGAAACACCATATATTTT. It yields the protein CASSLGPGQLGNTIYF.

DNA of the CDR3: TGTGCCAGCAGTCGGACTGGATCAGAGCAGTACTTC. Encoded protein: CASSRTGSEQYF. The chain is built from TRBV11-3 and TRBJ2-7; D is possibly TRBD2 (5 bases). The CDR3 sequence is 12 residues long. Germline V gene lookup returns CDR1 SGHNT and CDR2 YENEEA. V was cut by 6 bases and J by 7 bases, with 13 bases left in between.

This chain links TRBV5-1 with TRBJ1-6; 7 bases are shared with TRBD1. CDR1 is SGHRS and CDR2 is YFSETQ in the germline V gene. The length of the CDR3 is 13 residues. V shed 5 bases and J 8 bases; nucleotides not matched to a gene: 4. As DNA, the CDR3 is TGCGCCAGCAGACAGGGGAACGATTCACCCCTCCACTTT. Its protein product is CASRQGNDSPLHF.